A single sample gave rise to the 17 T cell receptor beta chains below, sequenced in a study of blood T cell repertoires in COVID-19. The data were produced by immunoSEQ multiplex PCR, yet TCRdb's version contains in-frame clones alone and is incomplete. The data contain approximately 500,000 clones, roughly 90% of them singletons. Material for sequencing was PBMCs or T cells enriched from blood (not recorded which). These receptors came from a woman aged 40 to 49 who had recovered from COVID-19.

This chain uses TRBV9 with TRBJ1-1; 7 nucleotides line up with TRBD1. The V gene end was trimmed by 3 bases and the J gene end by 3 bases; junction bases not matched to a gene: 5. CDR3 length equals 14 residues. Germline CDR1 reads SGDLS; CDR2 reads YYNGEE. The CDR3 protein is CASSARDRDTEAFF. DNA for the CDR3: TGTGCCAGCAGCGCCCGCGACAGGGACACTGAAGCTTTCTTT. The full variable domain, rest sourced from reference TRBV9 and TRBJ1-1, is DSGVTQTPKHLITATGQRVTLRCSPRSGDLSVYWYQQSLDQGLQFLIQYYNGEERAKGNILERFSAQQFPDLHSELNLSSLELGDSALYFCASSARDRDTEAFFGQGTRLTVV.

The chain recombines TRBV5-1 with TRBJ2-6; maybe TRBD1 (5 bases). Germline V gives CDR1 SGHRS, CDR2 YFSETQ. V lost 5 bases, J lost 0 bases, and 15 bases lay in between. This CDR3 is 17 amino acids long. In DNA, the CDR3 is TGCGCCAGCAGTCGCGTGGACACAAGCTCTGGGGCCAACGTCCTGACTTTC. Amino acid sequence: CASSRVDTSSGANVLTF.

This CDR3 reads CASSESSQGKYWNEQFF. CDR3 nucleotides: TGCGCCAGCAGTGAGTCATCTCAGGGGAAGTATTGGAATGAGCAGTTCTTC. The chain recombines TRBV10-1 with TRBJ2-1; tentative D call: TRBD1 (6 bases). The V end was cut by 0 bases, the J end by 7 bases, with 19 bases between. The CDR3 loop spans 17 amino acids. The germline V gene encodes CDR1 WNHNN and CDR2 SYGVQD (reference sequence).

The chain has TRBV15 and TRBJ2-7, with TRBD2 matching 10 bases. The CDR3 is made up of 17 amino acids. The germline CDR1 and CDR2 sequences are LNHNV and YYDKDF (reference sequence). V lost 6 bases, J lost 2 bases, and 13 bases stayed unmatched. The CDR3 DNA is TGTGCCACCAGAGGAATAGCGGGAGGAGTAGGGACCTACGAGCAGTACTTC. Translation gives CATRGIAGGVGTYEQYF.

The chain joins TRBV3-1 (or the pseudogene TRBV3-2) to TRBJ1-6; weak D call: TRBD1 (6 bases). The CDR3 runs to 16 residues. Trimming left V 4 bases short and J 7 bases short, with 17 bases between. The germline V gene encodes CDR1 LGHDT and CDR2 YNNKEL (reference sequence). The CDR3 region is CASSPTGSLGNSPLHF. The CDR3 coding sequence is TGTGCCAGCAGCCCCACAGGGAGTTTAGGCAATTCACCCCTCCACTTT.

Here the CDR3 reads CASSMRTGVHSGANVLTF. CDR3 sequence (DNA): TGTGCCAGTAGTATGAGGACAGGGGTTCACTCTGGGGCCAACGTCCTGACTTTC. The chain joins TRBV19 to TRBJ2-6; 9 positions match TRBD1. The V gene's germline CDR1 is LNHDA and CDR2 SQIVND (reference sequence). V lost 3 bases, J lost 0 bases, and 6 bases stayed unmatched. This CDR3 comprises 18 residues.

V and J are TRBV7-2 and TRBJ1-1; a weak D match, TRBD1 (6 bases). Germline loops: CDR1 SGHTA, CDR2 FQGNSA. The ends were cut back, 5 bases at V and 8 bases at J, with 9 bases in the middle. CDR3 length: 11 residues. The CDR3, as DNA: TGTGCCAGCAGCAAAGACAGGGAAGCTTTCTTT. Its translation: CASSKDREAFF. Full variable domain (remainder filled in from reference TRBV7-2 and TRBJ1-1): GAGVSQSPSNKVTEKGKDVELRCDPISGHTALYWYRQSLGQGLEFLIYFQGNSAPDKSGLPSDRFSAERTGGSVSTLTIQRTQQEDSAVYLCASSKDREAFFGQGTRLTVV.

The chain employs TRBV5-1 and TRBJ2-3, with unresolved D. CDR1 and CDR2 (germline): SGHRS, YFSETQ. Trimming shortened V by 4 bases and J by 5 bases, and 11 bases separated the two germline ends. There are 13 residues in the CDR3. CDR3: CASSPSSVDTQYF. DNA of the CDR3: TGCGCCAGCAGCCCCTCGTCGGTAGATACGCAGTATTTT.

V is TRBV7-9 and J is TRBJ1-3, with 9 bases identical to TRBD1. Germline CDR1 SEHNR, CDR2 FQNEAQ (reference sequence). The V gene end was trimmed by 4 bases and the J gene end by 2 bases; junction bases not matched to a gene: 6. The CDR3 is 16 residues long. The CDR3 DNA reads as TGTGCCAGCAGCTCTTCCGGGGACAGGGCTGGAAACACCATATATTTT. It encodes CASSSSGDRAGNTIYF.

The gene calls are TRBV7-6 and TRBJ1-2, with D possibly TRBD1 on 5 matching bases. The germline V gene has CDR1 SGHVS and CDR2 FNYEAQ. The CDR3 is 14 residues long. V dropped 1 base and J dropped 2 bases, with 8 bases sitting between them. The CDR3 DNA reads as TGTGCCAGCAGCTTAGGCGGGACGAACTATGGCTACACCTTC. Its translation: CASSLGGTNYGYTF.

The chain combines TRBV6-5 with TRBJ1-1, with D perhaps TRBD1 (6 bases). Germline V gives CDR1 MNHEY, CDR2 SVGAGI. The ends were cut back, 5 bases at V and 6 bases at J, with 13 bases in the middle. This CDR3 has 13 amino acids. The CDR3 DNA reads as TGTGCCAGCAGTCCCTGGACAGCCCCTGAAGCTTTCTTT. Translated: CASSPWTAPEAFF.

The CDR3 DNA sequence: TGTGCCAGCACCCCGAGCGGCCGCAGATCGGTCGTTCCTCCCTACGAGCAGTACTTC. This sequence encodes CASTPSGRRSVVPPYEQYF. V usage is TRBV27 and J usage is TRBJ2-7, with a tentative D call TRBD2 (5 bases). The CDR3 consists of 19 residues. Trimming shortened V by 7 bases and J by 2 bases, and 30 bases separated the two germline ends. Germline CDR1 reads MNHEY; CDR2 reads SMNVEV (reference sequence).

V is TRBV11-2 and J is TRBJ2-3, with D possibly TRBD2 on 5 matching bases. This CDR3 is 15 amino acids long. Trimming removed 3 bases from V and 4 bases from J, with 14 bases in between. From germline, CDR1 is SGHAT and CDR2 FQNNGV. CDR3 region: CASSFVTYGADTQYF. CDR3 nucleotides: TGTGCCAGCAGCTTTGTGACCTACGGGGCAGATACGCAGTATTTT.

V and J are TRBV24-1 and TRBJ2-5, with TRBD2 matching 9 bases. The CDR3 loop spans 17 amino acids. CDR1 KGHDR and CDR2 SFDVKD come from the germline V gene. Unmatched junction bases numbered 12, after V lost 3 bases and J lost 5 bases. The CDR3 sequence: CATSDPGLAGVVETQYF. For the CDR3, the DNA is TGTGCCACCAGTGATCCGGGACTAGCCGGTGTAGTGGAGACCCAGTACTTC.

The chain combines TRBV7-2 with TRBJ2-3, with TRBD2 matching 10 bases. The CDR3 runs to 16 residues. Trimming took 4 bases from V and 0 from J; bases not matched to a gene: 4. CDR1 is SGHTA, CDR2 FQGNSA, per germline. The CDR3 coding sequence is TGTGCCAGCAGCTCGTCTAGCGGGAGAAGCACAGATACGCAGTATTTT. Protein product: CASSSSSGRSTDTQYF. The whole variable domain, filled in from reference TRBV7-2 and TRBJ2-3, reads GAGVSQSPSNKVTEKGKDVELRCDPISGHTALYWYRQSLGQGLEFLIYFQGNSAPDKSGLPSDRFSAERTGGSVSTLTIQRTQQEDSAVYLCASSSSSGRSTDTQYFGPGTRLTVL.

A single count supports this clone. The chain couples TRBV19 to TRBJ1-1; D possibly corresponds to TRBD1 (6 bases). This CDR3 is built from 13 residues. Germline loops: CDR1 LNHDA, CDR2 SQIVND (reference sequence). Trimming shortened V by 6 bases and J by 4 bases, and 12 bases separated the two germline ends. For the CDR3, the DNA is TGTGCCAGTAGCCCGCAGGGGCCCACTGAAGCTTTCTTT. Its translation: CASSPQGPTEAFF.

The rearrangement links TRBV11-2 to TRBJ1-1; D may be TRBD1 (5 bases). Germline loops: CDR1 SGHAT, CDR2 FQNNGV. The CDR3 consists of 12 residues. Trimming pared 6 bases from V and 8 bases from J, leaving 13 bases between. This CDR3 reads CASRVMGGEAFF. DNA for the CDR3: TGTGCCAGCAGGGTTATGGGGGGGGAAGCTTTCTTT.